The 18 T cell receptor beta chains below all came from one sample that was sequenced in a study of naive and memory T cell subsets. The library had UMIs added by 3' ligation of an oligonucleotide to TCR cDNA. Four PCR rounds used nested alpha and beta constant region primers plus the SP2 primer. TCRdb fed the 5' RACE reads into MiXCR, producing one record per CDR3 protein. Of approximately 58,000 distinct CDR3 sequences in the sample, 7.2% were seen once. The receptors derive from a male donor in good health.

This clonotype was seen repeatedly, ten times or more. The J gene is TRBJ2-5, the V gene TRBV5-1; 8 nucleotides match TRBD1. CDR1 and CDR2 (germline): SGHRS, YFSETQ. CDR3 length: 16 amino acids. Trimming removed 0 bases from V and 6 bases from J; junction bases left unmatched: 10. For the CDR3, the DNA is TGCGCCAGCAGCTTGGAGGCAGGGGGCGCGTTAAAGACCCAGTACTTC. Its protein is CASSLEAGGALKTQYF.

This clonotype was observed a few times. The rearrangement joins TRBV12-3 or TRBV12-4 to TRBJ1-1; possibly TRBD1 for D (5 bases). CDR3 length equals 12 residues. The ends were cut back, 10 bases at V and 7 bases at J, with 16 bases in the middle. The CDR3 region has the DNA TGTGCCACCGACTGGGGGGGGGATGAAGCTTTCTTT. This translates into CATDWGGDEAFF.

This clonotype is labeled as large (0.1 to 1%). The chain has TRBV21-1 and TRBJ2-7; the tabulated D call, TRBD1, remains unverified against the DNA. TRBV21-1 is annotated as a pseudogene. The CDR3 spans 19 residues. The CDR3 DNA sequence: TGTGCCAGCACCATAGAGACGGGGGCCTTACTGCCAACTTCCTACGAGCAGTACTTC. Encoded protein: CASTIETGALLPTSYEQYF.

The chain uses TRBV5-4 and TRBJ2-5; 7 bases line up with TRBD2. Germline CDR1 is SGHNT and CDR2 is YYREEE (reference sequence). This CDR3 comprises 15 residues. The trim removed 5 bases at V and 3 bases at J, leaving 10 bases unmatched. This CDR3 is CASSPEAGREETQYF. CDR3 DNA sequence: TGTGCCAGCAGTCCTGAAGCGGGGAGGGAAGAGACCCAGTACTTC.

The CDR3 nucleotides read TGTGCCACCACACCCCGGGACAGCACTAACACAGATACGCAGTATTTT. Protein sequence: CATTPRDSTNTDTQYF. The genes are TRBV25-1 and TRBJ2-3, with 7 nucleotides matching TRBD1. The CDR3 is 16 amino acids. V lost 10 bases, J lost 2 bases, and 15 bases stayed unmatched. CDR1 is MGHDK and CDR2 is SYGVNS in the germline V gene. Complete variable domain (other parts from reference TRBV25-1 and TRBJ2-3): EADIYQTPRYLVIGTGKKITLECSQTMGHDKMYWYQQDPGMELHLIHYSYGVNSTEKGDLSSESTVSRIRTEHFPLTLESARPSHTSQYLCATTPRDSTNTDTQYFGPGTRLTVL.

This clonotype was counted at least ten times. The rearrangement links TRBV6-5 to TRBJ2-7; D might be TRBD1 (6 bases). Germline V gene sequence: CDR1 MNHEY, CDR2 SVGAGI. Trimming stripped 8 bases from V and 2 bases from J, with 19 bases between. The CDR3 is 15 residues long. The CDR3 DNA is TGTGCCAGCTCCGGAACAGGGAAATCAACCTACGAGCAGTACTTC. It codes for CASSGTGKSTYEQYF.

V usage is TRBV2 and J usage is TRBJ2-7; the D gene is possibly TRBD2 (5 bases). CDR1 is SNHLY, CDR2 FYNNEI, per germline. The CDR3 loop spans 13 amino acids. The V end was cut by 0 bases, the J end by 3 bases, with 6 bases between. CDR3 sequence: CASSEAEVYEQYF. CDR3 bases: TGTGCCAGCAGTGAAGCGGAGGTCTACGAGCAGTACTTC.

As concerns this clonotype: This may be a read error, as it is one base from a much larger clone. The V call is TRBV5-1, the J call TRBJ2-3; possible D gene TRBD1, 6 bases. The germline V and J ends were trimmed by 4 bases and 5 bases, with 14 bases remaining between them. CDR1 and CDR2 (germline): SGHRS, YFSETQ. The CDR3 covers 14 residues. CDR3 sequence reads: CASSGWTARDTQYF. CDR3 DNA: TGCGCCAGCAGCGGCTGGACAGCAAGAGATACGCAGTATTTT.

A few counts support this clonotype. This chain uses TRBV29-1 with TRBJ1-1; 10 nucleotides line up with TRBD1. CDR1 and CDR2 (germline): SQVTM, ANQGSEA. CDR3 length equals 13 residues. With 6 bases clipped from V and 5 bases from J, the junction kept 6 bases outside the gene matches. CDR3 sequence: CSVGQGGWTEAFF. The CDR3 nucleotides read TGCAGCGTCGGACAGGGGGGATGGACTGAAGCTTTCTTT. Based on the CDR3 plus reference TRBV29-1 and TRBJ1-1, the full variable domain is SAVISQKPSRDICQRGTSLTIQCQVDSQVTMMFWYRQQPGQSLTLIATANQGSEATYESGFVIDKFPISRPNLTFSTLTVSNMSPEDSSIYLCSVGQGGWTEAFFGQGTRLTVV.

The table lists this clonotype with a few counts. The V gene is TRBV13, the J gene TRBJ2-3; 8 bases fit TRBD2. This CDR3 is built from 15 residues. With 7 bases clipped from V and 4 bases from J, the junction kept 10 bases outside the gene matches. Germline V gene lookup returns CDR1 PRHDT and CDR2 FYEKMQ (reference sequence). Here the CDR3 reads CASIPFGGGADTQYF. The CDR3 DNA reads TGTGCCAGCATCCCCTTCGGGGGGGGAGCAGATACGCAGTATTTT.

This clonotype was detected only a few times. The CDR3 bases are TGCAGTGCTAGAGTCCGGGCTAATAAGAACACTGAAGCTTTCTTT. Translated: CSARVRANKNTEAFF. This chain joins TRBV20-1 and TRBJ1-1, with unresolved D. V lost 1 base and J 1 base, leaving 13 bases between the germline ends. This CDR3 is built from 15 residues. The germline V gene encodes CDR1 DFQATT and CDR2 SNEGSKA (reference sequence).

The V and J genes are TRBV12-3 or TRBV12-4 and TRBJ2-1; D is possibly TRBD2 (5 bases). This CDR3 spans 11 amino acids. V lost 1 base, J lost 15 bases, and 10 bases lay in between. The CDR3 here is CASSLGESRFF. CDR3 bases: TGTGCCAGCAGTTTAGGGGAGTCGCGGTTCTTC.

This clonotype was observed many times. J is TRBJ2-1 and V is TRBV12-5; 16 nucleotides align to TRBD2. The CDR3 loop spans 22 amino acids. Unmatched junction bases numbered 22, after V lost 1 base and J lost 10 bases. The germline V gene encodes CDR1 LGHNT and CDR2 FRNRAP. The CDR3 sequence: CASGLGRSGTSGRVSTRPEQFF. The CDR3 nucleotides are TGTGCTAGTGGTTTGGGACGGAGCGGGACTAGCGGGAGGGTGTCCACCCGCCCGGAGCAGTTCTTC.

The chain uses TRBV7-9 and TRBJ2-1; D is undetermined. This CDR3 region has 12 residues. Trimming removed 4 bases at V and 0 bases at J, with 1 base between. Germline V gene sequence: CDR1 SEHNR, CDR2 FQNEAQ (reference sequence). The CDR3 spells CASSYSYNEQFF. The DNA for the CDR3 is TGTGCCAGCAGCTACTCCTACAATGAGCAGTTCTTC.

This clonotype was observed at least ten times. No DNA is shown, since the ends of the CDR3 on it are uncertain; the CDR3 is the one TCRdb lists. The chain carries TRBV5-6 and TRBJ1-2; the table's TRBD1 call for D was not verified on the DNA. Germline V lookup: CDR1 SGHDT, CDR2 YYEEEE. The CDR3 is 11 amino acids in total, end residues counted. The CDR3 loop reads CASSWGQGIVF.

The chain has TRBV6-5 and TRBJ2-5; D may be TRBD1 (5 bases). The CDR3 is 14 amino acids. Germline V lookup: CDR1 MNHEY, CDR2 SVGAGI. Between the trimmed V and J ends, which lost 2 bases and 0 bases, there was a span of 7 bases. In DNA form, the CDR3 reads TGTGCCAGCAGTTACCAGGGATACCAAGAGACCCAGTACTTC. As protein: CASSYQGYQETQYF.

The gene calls are TRBV3-1 and TRBJ2-7; 11 nucleotides line up with TRBD2. Unmatched junction bases numbered 1, after V lost 4 bases and J lost 2 bases. The CDR3 totals 14 residues. Germline V gene sequence: CDR1 LGHDT, CDR2 YNNKEL (reference sequence). CDR3 sequence: CASSPGLAAYEQYF. CDR3 bases: TGTGCCAGCAGCCCGGGACTAGCGGCCTACGAGCAGTACTTC.

The V gene is TRBV7-2, the J gene TRBJ1-4; maybe TRBD1 (5 bases). Germline-derived CDR1 and CDR2 are SGHTA and FQGNSA. The CDR3 covers 15 residues. Trimming shortened V by 0 bases and J by 3 bases, and 8 bases separated the two germline ends. The CDR3 region is CASSLAWGANEKLFF. In DNA, the CDR3 is TGTGCCAGCAGCTTAGCCTGGGGGGCTAATGAAAAACTGTTTTTT.